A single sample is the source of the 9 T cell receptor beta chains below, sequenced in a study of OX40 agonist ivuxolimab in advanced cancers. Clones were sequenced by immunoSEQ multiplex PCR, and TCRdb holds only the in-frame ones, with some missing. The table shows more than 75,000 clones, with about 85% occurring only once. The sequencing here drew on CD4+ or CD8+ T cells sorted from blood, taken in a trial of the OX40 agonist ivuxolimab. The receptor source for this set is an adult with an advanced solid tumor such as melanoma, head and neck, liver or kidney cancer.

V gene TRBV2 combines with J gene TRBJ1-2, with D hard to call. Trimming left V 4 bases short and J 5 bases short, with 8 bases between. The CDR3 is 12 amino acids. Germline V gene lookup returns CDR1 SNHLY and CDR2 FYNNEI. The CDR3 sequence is CASSVRSYGYTF. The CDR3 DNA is TGTGCCAGCAGTGTAAGGAGTTATGGCTACACCTTC.

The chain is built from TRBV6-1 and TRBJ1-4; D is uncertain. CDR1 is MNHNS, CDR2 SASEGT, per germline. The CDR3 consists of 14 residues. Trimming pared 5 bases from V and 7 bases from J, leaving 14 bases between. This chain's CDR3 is CASSLQMVGEKLFF. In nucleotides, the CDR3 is TGTGCCAGCAGTTTGCAGATGGTGGGTGAAAAACTGTTTTTT.

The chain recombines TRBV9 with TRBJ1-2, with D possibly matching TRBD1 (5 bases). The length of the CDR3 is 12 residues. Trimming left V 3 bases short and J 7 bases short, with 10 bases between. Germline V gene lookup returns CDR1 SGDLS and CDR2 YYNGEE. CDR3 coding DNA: TGTGCCAGCAGCGCCCCGGGGCGTGGCTACACCTTC. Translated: CASSAPGRGYTF.

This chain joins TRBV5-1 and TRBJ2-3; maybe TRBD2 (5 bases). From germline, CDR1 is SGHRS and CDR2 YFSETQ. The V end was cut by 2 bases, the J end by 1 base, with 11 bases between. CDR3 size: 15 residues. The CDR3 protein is CASSLSVGGTDTQYF. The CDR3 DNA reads TGCGCCAGCAGCTTATCAGTCGGGGGCACAGATACGCAGTATTTT.

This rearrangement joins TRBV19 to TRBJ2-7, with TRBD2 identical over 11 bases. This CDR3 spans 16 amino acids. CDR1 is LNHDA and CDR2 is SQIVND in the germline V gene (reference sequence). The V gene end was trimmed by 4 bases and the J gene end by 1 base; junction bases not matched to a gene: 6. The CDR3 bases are TGTGCCAGTAGTACCCTACTAGCGGGAGAGTCCTACGAGCAGTACTTC. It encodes CASSTLLAGESYEQYF. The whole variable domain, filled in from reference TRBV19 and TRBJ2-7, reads DGGITQSPKYLFRKEGQNVTLSCEQNLNHDAMYWYRQDPGQGLRLIYYSQIVNDFQKGDIAEGYSVSREKKESFPLTVTSAQKNPTAFYLCASSTLLAGESYEQYFGPGTRLTVT.

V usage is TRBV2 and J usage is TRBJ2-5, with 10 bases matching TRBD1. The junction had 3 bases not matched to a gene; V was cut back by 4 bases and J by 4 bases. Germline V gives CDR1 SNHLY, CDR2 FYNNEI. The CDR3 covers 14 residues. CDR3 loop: CASSGQGARETQYF. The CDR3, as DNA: TGTGCCAGCAGTGGACAGGGGGCTAGAGAGACCCAGTACTTC.

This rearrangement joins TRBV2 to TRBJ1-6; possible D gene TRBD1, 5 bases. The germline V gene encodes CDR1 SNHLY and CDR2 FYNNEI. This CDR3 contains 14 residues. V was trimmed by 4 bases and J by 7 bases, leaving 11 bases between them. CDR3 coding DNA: TGTGCCAGCAGTGCCGACAGTGAAAATTCACCCCTCCACTTT. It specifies CASSADSENSPLHF.

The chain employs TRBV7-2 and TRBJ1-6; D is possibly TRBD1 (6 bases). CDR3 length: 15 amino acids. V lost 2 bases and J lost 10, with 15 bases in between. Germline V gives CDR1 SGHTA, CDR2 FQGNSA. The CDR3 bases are TGTGCCAGCAGCTTACCGCAGGGGCTTGACTCACCCCTCCACTTT. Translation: CASSLPQGLDSPLHF.

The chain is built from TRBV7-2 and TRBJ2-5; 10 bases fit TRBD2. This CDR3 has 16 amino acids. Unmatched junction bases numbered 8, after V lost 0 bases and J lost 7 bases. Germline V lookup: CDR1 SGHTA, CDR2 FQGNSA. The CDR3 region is CASSLARLAGIGTQYF. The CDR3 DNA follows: TGTGCCAGCAGCTTAGCGCGACTAGCGGGTATTGGGACCCAGTACTTC.